This T cell receptor beta chain was identified in a study of blood T cell repertoires in COVID-19. Looking at the study overall: Sites across the United States, Italy and Spain contributed samples from acute and convalescent COVID-19.

Germline V CDR1 and CDR2: SGHTS, YDEGEE. This CDR3 is 15 amino acids long. The V segment lost 2 bases and the J segment 5 bases; nucleotides outside the gene matches: 6. Original handling: Amplifying reference gene primers gave estimates of nucleated cell counts. The table came from immunoSEQ multiplex PCR; TCRdb's copy has only in-frame clones and leaves some out. V, J and clone size derive from that table, while D and trimming were established from the DNA sequence. The sample carries more than 450,000 clones, roughly nine tenths recorded once. Participants came from some 23 US areas, aged roughly 18 to 95 years. What the recovered Cohort 3 donors had was two negative PCRs, clearance, or symptom resolution.

The chain couples TRBV5-8 to TRBJ1-4; 7 nucleotides align to TRBD1. The sequenced material came from PBMCs or T cells enriched from blood (not recorded which). This TCR was sampled from a young woman who had recovered from COVID-19. The CDR3: CASSLEGAPNEKLFF. CDR3 in DNA: TGTGCCAGCAGCTTAGAGGGGGCACCCAATGAAAAACTGTTTTTT.